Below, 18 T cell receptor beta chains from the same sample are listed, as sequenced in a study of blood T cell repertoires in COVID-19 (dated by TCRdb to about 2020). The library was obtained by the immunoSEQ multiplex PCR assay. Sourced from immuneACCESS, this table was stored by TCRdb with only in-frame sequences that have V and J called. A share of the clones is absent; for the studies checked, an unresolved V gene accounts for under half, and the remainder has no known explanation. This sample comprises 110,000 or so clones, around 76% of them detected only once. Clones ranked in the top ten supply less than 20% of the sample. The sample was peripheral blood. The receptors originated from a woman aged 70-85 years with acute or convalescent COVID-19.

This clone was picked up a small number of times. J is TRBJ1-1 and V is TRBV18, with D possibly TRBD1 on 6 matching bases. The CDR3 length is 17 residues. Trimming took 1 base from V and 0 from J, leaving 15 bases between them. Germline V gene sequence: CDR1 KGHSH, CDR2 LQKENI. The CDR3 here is CASSPQRGAPMNTEAFF. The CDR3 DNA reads TGTGCCAGCTCACCACAACGGGGGGCTCCCATGAACACTGAAGCTTTCTTT.

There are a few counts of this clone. CDR3 DNA sequence: TGTGCCAGCAGTAGGAGGGTGAACACTGAAGCTTTCTTT. Translation: CASSRRVNTEAFF. The V call is TRBV5-4, the J call TRBJ1-1; D uncertain. The ends were cut back, 5 bases at V and 0 bases at J, with 8 bases in the middle. The CDR3 totals 13 residues. Per germline, CDR1 SGHNT and CDR2 YYREEE (reference sequence).

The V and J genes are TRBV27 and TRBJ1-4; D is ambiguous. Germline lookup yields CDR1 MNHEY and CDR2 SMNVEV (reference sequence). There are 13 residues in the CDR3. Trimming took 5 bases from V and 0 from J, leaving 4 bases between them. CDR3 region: CASSGATNEKLFF. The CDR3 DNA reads TGTGCCAGCAGTGGAGCAACTAATGAAAAACTGTTTTTT. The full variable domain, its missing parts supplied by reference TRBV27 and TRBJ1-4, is EAQVTQNPRYLITVTGKKLTVTCSQNMNHEYMSWYRQDPGLGLRQIYYSMNVEVTDKGDVPEGYKVSRKEKRNFPLILESPSPNQTSLYFCASSGATNEKLFFGSGTQLSVL.

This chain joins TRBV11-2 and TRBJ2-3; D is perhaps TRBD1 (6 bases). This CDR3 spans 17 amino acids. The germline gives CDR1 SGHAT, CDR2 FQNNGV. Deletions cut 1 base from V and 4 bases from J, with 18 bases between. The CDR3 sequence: CASSLVGGRGYADTQYF. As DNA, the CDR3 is TGTGCCAGCAGCTTAGTAGGTGGCAGGGGATACGCAGATACGCAGTATTTT.

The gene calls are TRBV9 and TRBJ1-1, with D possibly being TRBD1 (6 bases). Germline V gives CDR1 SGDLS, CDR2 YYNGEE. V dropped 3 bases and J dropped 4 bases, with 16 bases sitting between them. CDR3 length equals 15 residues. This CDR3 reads CASSAEQGRGTEAFF. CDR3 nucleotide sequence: TGTGCCAGCAGCGCCGAACAGGGCCGGGGCACTGAAGCTTTCTTT.

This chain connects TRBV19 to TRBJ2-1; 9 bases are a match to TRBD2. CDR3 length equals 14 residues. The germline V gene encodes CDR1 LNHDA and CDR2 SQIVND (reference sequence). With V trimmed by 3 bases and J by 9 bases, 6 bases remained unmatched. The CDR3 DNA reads TGTGCCAGTAGTATCGGCGGGGGGGCGGGTGAGCAGTTCTTC. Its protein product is CASSIGGGAGEQFF.

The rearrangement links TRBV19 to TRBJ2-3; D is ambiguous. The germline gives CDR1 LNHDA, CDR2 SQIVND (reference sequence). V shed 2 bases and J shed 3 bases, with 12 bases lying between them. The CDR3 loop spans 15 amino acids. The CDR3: CASSINNYLTDTQYF. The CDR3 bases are TGTGCCAGTAGTATAAATAACTATCTGACAGATACGCAGTATTTT.

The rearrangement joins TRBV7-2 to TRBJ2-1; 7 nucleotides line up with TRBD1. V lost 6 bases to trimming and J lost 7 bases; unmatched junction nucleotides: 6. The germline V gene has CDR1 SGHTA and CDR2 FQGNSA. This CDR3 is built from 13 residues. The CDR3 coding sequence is TGTGCCAGCAGACGACCACAGGGGAATGAGCAGTTCTTC. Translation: CASRRPQGNEQFF.

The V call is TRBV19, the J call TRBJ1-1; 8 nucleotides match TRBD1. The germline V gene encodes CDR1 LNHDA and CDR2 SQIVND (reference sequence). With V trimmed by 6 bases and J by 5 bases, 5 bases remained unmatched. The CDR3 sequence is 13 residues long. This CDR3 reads CASSVTGGTEAFF. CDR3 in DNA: TGTGCCAGTAGCGTTACAGGGGGGACTGAAGCTTTCTTT. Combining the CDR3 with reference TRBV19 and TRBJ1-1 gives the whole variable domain DGGITQSPKYLFRKEGQNVTLSCEQNLNHDAMYWYRQDPGQGLRLIYYSQIVNDFQKGDIAEGYSVSREKKESFPLTVTSAQKNPTAFYLCASSVTGGTEAFFGQGTRLTVV.

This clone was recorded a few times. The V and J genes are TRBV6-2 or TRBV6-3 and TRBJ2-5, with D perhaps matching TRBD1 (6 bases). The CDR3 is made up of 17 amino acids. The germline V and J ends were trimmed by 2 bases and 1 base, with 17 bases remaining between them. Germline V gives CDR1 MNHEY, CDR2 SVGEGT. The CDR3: CASSYGGQGQSQETQYF. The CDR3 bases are TGTGCCAGCAGTTACGGTGGCCAGGGGCAGTCCCAAGAGACCCAGTACTTC.

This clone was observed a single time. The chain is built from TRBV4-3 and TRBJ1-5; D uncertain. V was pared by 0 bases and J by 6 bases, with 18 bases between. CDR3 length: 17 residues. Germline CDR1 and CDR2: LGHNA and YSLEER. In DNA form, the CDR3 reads TGCGCCAGCAGCCAAGATTACGAGGGCAAGGGTATTCAGCCCCAGCATTTT. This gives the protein CASSQDYEGKGIQPQHF.

The CDR3 DNA is TGTGCCAGCAGTTTCAGGCGCGGGGGGGCCGACAATGAGCAGTTCTTC. It specifies CASSFRRGGADNEQFF. The chain is built from TRBV27 and TRBJ2-1; 9 bases map to TRBD2. The CDR3 spans 16 residues. The junction had 8 bases not matched to a gene; V was cut back by 3 bases and J by 5 bases. Per germline, CDR1 MNHEY and CDR2 SMNVEV (reference sequence).

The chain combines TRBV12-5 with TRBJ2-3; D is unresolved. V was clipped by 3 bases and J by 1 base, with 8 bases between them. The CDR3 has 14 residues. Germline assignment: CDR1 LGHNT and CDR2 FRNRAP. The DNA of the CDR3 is TGTGCTAGTGGTTTTGGCATGGGCACAGATACGCAGTATTTT. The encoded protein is CASGFGMGTDTQYF.

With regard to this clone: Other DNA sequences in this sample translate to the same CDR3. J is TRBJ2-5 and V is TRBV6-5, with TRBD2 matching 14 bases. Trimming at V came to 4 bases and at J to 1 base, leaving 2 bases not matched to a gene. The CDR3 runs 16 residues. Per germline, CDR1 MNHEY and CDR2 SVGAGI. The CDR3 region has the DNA TGTGCCAGCAGTTTCGGACTAGCGGGGGGCCAAGAGACCCAGTACTTC. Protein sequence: CASSFGLAGGQETQYF.

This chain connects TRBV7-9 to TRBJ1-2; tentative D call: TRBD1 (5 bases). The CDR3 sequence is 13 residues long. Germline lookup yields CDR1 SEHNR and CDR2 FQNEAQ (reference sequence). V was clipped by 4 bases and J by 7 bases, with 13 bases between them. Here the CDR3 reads CASSSDTWGGYTF. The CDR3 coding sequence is TGTGCCAGCAGCTCGGACACCTGGGGTGGCTACACCTTC.

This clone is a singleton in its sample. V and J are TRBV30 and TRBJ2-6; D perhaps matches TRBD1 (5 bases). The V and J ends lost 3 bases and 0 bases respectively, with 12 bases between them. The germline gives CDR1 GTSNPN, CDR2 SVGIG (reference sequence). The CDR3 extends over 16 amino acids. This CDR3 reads CAWRVRQGSGANVLTF. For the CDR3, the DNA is TGTGCCTGGAGGGTAAGGCAGGGCTCTGGGGCCAACGTCCTGACTTTC.

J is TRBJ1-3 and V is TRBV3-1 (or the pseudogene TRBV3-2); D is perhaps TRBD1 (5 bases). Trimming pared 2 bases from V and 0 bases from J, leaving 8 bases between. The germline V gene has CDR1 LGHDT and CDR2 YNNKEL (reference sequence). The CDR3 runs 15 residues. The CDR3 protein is CASSQQGNSGNTIYF. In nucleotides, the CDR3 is TGTGCCAGCAGCCAACAGGGCAACTCTGGAAACACCATATATTTT.

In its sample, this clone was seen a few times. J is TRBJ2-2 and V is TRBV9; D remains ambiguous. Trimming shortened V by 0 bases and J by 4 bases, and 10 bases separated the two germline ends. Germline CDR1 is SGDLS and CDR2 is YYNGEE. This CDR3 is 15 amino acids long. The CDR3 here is CASSVANPGTGELFF. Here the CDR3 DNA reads TGTGCCAGCAGCGTAGCGAATCCGGGCACCGGGGAGCTGTTTTTT.